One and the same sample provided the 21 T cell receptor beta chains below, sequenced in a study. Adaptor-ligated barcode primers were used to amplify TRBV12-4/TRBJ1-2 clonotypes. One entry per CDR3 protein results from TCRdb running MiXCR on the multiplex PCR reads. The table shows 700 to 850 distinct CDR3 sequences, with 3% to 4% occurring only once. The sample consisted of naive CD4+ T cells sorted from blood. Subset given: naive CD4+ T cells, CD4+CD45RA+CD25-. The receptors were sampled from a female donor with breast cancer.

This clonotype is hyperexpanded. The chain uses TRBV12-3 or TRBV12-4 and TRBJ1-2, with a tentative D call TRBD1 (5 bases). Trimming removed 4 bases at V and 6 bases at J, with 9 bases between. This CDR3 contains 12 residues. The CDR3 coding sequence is TGTGCCAGCAGTTGGCAGGGAAATGGCTACACCTTC. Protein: CASSWQGNGYTF.

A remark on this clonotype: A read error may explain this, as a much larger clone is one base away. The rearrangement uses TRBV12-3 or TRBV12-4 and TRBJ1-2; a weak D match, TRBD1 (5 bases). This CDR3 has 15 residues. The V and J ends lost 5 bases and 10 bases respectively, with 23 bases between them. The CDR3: CASSPTQQGVHDYTF. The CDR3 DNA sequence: TGTGCCAGCAGTCCTACCCAGCAGGGTGTGCATGACTACACCTTC.

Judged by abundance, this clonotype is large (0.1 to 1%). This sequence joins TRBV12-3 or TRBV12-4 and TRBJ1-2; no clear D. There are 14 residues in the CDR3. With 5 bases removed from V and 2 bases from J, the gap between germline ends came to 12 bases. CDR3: CASSRSTANYGYTF. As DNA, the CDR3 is TGTGCCAGCAGTCGGTCGACGGCGAACTATGGCTACACCTTC.

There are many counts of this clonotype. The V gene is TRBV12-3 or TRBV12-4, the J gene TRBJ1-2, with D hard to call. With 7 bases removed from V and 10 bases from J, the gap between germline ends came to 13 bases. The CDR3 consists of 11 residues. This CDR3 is CASTLVGSYTF. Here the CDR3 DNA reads TGTGCCAGCACCCTGGTGGGGTCCTACACCTTC.

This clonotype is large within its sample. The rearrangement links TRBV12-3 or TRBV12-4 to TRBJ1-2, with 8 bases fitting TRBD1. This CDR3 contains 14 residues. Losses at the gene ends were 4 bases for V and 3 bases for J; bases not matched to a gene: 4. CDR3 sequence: CASSYGQGDYGYTF. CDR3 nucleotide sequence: TGTGCCAGCAGTTACGGACAGGGAGACTATGGCTACACCTTC.

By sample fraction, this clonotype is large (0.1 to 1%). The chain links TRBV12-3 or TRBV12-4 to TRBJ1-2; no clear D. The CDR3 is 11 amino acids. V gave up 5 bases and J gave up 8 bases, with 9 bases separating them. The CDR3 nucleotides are TGTGCCAGCAGTCAGACATGGGGCTACACCTTC. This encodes CASSQTWGYTF.

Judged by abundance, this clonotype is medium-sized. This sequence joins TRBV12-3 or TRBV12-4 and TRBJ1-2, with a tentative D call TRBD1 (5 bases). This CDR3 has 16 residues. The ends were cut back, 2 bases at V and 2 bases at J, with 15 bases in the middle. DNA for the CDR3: TGTGCCAGCAGTTTAACCCGACAGTATACAAACTATGGCTACACCTTC. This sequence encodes CASSLTRQYTNYGYTF.

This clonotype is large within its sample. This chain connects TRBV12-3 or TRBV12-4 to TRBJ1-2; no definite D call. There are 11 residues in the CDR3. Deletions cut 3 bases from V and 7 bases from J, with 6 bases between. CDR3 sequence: CASSLGVGYTF. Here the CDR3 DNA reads TGTGCCAGCAGTTTGGGTGTTGGCTACACCTTC.

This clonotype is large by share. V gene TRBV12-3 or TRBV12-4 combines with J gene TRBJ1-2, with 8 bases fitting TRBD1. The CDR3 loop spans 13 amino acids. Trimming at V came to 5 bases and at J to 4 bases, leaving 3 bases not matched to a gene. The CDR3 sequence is CASSLGQGYGYTF. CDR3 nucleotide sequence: TGTGCCAGCAGTCTTGGACAGGGCTATGGCTACACCTTC.

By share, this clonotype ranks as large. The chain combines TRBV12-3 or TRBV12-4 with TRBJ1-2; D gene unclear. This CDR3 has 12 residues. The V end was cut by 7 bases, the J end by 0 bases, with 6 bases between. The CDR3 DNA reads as TGTGCCAGCAACGGACCTAACTATGGCTACACCTTC. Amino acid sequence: CASNGPNYGYTF.

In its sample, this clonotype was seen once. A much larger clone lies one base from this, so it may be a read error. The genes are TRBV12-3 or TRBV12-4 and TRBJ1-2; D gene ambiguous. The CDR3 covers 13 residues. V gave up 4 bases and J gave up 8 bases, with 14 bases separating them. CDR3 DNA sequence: TGTGCCAGCAGTTCTGAGTCGGAGGCAGGCTACACCTTC. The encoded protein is CASSSESEAGYTF.

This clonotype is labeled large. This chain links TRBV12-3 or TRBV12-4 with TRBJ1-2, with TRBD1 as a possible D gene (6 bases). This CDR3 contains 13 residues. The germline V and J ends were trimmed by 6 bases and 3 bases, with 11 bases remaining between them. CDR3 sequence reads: CASRTPGDYGYTF. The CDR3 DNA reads TGTGCCAGCAGGACCCCAGGGGACTATGGCTACACCTTC.

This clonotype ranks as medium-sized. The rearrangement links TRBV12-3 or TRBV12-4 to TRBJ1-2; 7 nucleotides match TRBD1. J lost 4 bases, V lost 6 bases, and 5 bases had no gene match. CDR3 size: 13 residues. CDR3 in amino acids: CASRQTGSYGYTF. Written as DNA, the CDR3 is TGTGCCAGCAGGCAGACAGGGTCCTATGGCTACACCTTC.

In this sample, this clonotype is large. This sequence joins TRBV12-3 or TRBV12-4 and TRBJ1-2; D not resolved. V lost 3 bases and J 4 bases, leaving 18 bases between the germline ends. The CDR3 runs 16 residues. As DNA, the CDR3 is TGTGCCAGCAGTTTTATAAAGGGCCCAACTGGCTATGGCTACACCTTC. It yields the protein CASSFIKGPTGYGYTF.

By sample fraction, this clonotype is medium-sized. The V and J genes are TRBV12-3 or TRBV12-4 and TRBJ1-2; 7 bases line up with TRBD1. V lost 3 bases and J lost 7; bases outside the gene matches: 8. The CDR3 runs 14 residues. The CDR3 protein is CASSLSDRAAGYTF. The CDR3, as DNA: TGTGCCAGCAGTTTGTCCGACAGGGCGGCTGGCTACACCTTC.

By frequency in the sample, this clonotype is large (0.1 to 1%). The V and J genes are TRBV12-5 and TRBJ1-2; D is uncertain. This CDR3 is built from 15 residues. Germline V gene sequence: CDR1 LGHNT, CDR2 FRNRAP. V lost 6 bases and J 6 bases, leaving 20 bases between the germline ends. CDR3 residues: CASGLRPGKSHGYTF. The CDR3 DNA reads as TGTGCTAGTGGCCTCAGGCCGGGCAAAAGTCATGGCTACACCTTC. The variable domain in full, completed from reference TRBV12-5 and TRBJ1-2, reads DARVTQTPRHKVTEMGQEVTMRCQPILGHNTVFWYRQTMMQGLELLAYFRNRAPLDDSGMPKDRFSAEMPDATLATLKIQPSEPRDSAVYFCASGLRPGKSHGYTFGSGTRLTVV.

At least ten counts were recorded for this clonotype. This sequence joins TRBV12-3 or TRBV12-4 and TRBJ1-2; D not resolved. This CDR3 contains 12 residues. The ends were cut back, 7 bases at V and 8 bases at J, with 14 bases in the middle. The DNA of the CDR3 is TGTGCCAGCATCCTGGATTGGGGAGGCTACACCTTC. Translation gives CASILDWGGYTF.

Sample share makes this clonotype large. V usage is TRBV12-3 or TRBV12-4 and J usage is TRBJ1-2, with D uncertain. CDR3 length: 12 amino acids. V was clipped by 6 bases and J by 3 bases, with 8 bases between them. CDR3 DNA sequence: TGTGCCAGCAGGGGAATTGACTATGGCTACACCTTC. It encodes CASRGIDYGYTF.

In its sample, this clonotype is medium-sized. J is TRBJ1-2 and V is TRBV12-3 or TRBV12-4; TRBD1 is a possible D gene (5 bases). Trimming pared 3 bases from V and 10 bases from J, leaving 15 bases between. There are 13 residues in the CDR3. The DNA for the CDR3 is TGTGCCAGCAGTTTGGGGAGGGAGGGGTCCTACACCTTC. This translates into CASSLGREGSYTF.

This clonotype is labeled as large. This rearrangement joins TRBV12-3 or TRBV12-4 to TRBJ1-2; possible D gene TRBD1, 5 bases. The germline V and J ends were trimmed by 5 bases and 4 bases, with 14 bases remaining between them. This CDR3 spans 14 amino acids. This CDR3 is CASSPPQGIYGYTF. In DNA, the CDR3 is TGTGCCAGCAGTCCACCGCAGGGCATCTATGGCTACACCTTC.

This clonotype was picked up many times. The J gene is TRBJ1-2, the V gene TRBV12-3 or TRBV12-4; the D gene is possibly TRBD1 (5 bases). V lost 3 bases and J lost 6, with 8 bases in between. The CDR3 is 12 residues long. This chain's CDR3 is CASSFRDHGYTF. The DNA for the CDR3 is TGTGCCAGCAGTTTCAGGGACCATGGCTACACCTTC.